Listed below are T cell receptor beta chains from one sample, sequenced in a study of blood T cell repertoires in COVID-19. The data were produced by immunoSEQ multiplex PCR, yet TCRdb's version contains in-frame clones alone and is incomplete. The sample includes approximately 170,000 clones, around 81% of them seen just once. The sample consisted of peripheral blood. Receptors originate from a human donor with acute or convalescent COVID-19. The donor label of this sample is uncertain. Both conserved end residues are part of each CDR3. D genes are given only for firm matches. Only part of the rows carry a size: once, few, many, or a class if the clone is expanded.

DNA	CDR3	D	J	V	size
TGTGCCAGCAGCACGGGACAGCTTAATAGCAATCAGCCCCAGCATTTT	CASSTGQLNSNQPQHF	TRBD1	TRBJ1-5	TRBV7-9	.
TGTGCCAGCAGCCCTAGGATTGATAACTATGGCTACACCTTC	CASSPRIDNYGYTF	.	TRBJ1-2	TRBV25-1	few
TGTGCCAGCAGTACGGTCGGGTTAACCGGAAACACCATATATTTT	CASSTVGLTGNTIYF	.	TRBJ1-3	TRBV6-5	few
TGTGCCAGCAGCTGGGCAAGGGGCGCGAACACCGGGGAGCTGTTTTTT	CASSWARGANTGELFF	.	TRBJ2-2	TRBV14	.
TGTGCCAGCAGCTTGGCGGGAGTAGGAGAGCAGTTCTTC	CASSLAGVGEQFF	.	TRBJ2-1	TRBV5-4	.
TGTGCCGGAGCGGGGGGGCAGACGTCCTACGAGCAGTACTTC	CAGAGGQTSYEQYF	TRBD2	TRBJ2-7	TRBV28	once
TGCGCCAGCAGTCAGGGGCCGTCAAGCACTGAAGCTTTCTTT	CASSQGPSSTEAFF	.	TRBJ1-1	TRBV5-1	.
TGTGCCAGCAGCTTAACCGGGACAGGGGGTATCTACGAGCAGTACTTC	CASSLTGTGGIYEQYF	TRBD1	TRBJ2-7	TRBV11-2	once
TGTGCCAGCAGCTTAGAGACCAGGAACTATGGCTACACCTTC	CASSLETRNYGYTF	.	TRBJ1-2	TRBV7-2	.
TGCGCCAGCAGCTTGGGAAGGGGTCCTAATGAAAAACTGTTTTTT	CASSLGRGPNEKLFF	.	TRBJ1-4	TRBV5-1	.
TGTGCCAGTAGTATGATCGACAGGGCTGGAAACACCATATATTTT	CASSMIDRAGNTIYF	TRBD1	TRBJ1-3	TRBV19	.
TGTGCCAGCAGCCATGCAGGGAGGGACACCGGGGAGCTGTTTTTT	CASSHAGRDTGELFF	TRBD2	TRBJ2-2	TRBV5-4	.
TGTGCCAGCAGGGGGCGGCGTGGGTACTACGAGCAGTACTTC	CASRGRRGYYEQYF	.	TRBJ2-7	TRBV6-5	.
TGCGCCAGCAAGCGGGACGGAAGCTCCTACGAGCAGTACTTC	CASKRDGSSYEQYF	TRBD2	TRBJ2-7	TRBV10-1	.
TGCGCCAGCAGCTCCGGGACAGGGGCGGTTCAGCCCCAGCATTTT	CASSSGTGAVQPQHF	TRBD1	TRBJ1-5	TRBV5-1	.
TGTGCCAGCAGTCTCCCGGGACAGCCCTACGAGCAGTACTTC	CASSLPGQPYEQYF	TRBD1	TRBJ2-7	TRBV28	.
TGTGCCAGCAGCCCACAGGGGGCTAACTACAATGAGCAGTTCTTC	CASSPQGANYNEQFF	TRBD1	TRBJ2-1	TRBV9	.
TGTGCCAGCAGCTCGGCCTCAGGTGAGCCTGGAAACACCATATATTTT	CASSSASGEPGNTIYF	.	TRBJ1-3	TRBV3-1/TRBV3-2	.
TGCGCCAGCAGTCAATCGAAGTGGAGTGGAAACACCATATATTTT	CASSQSKWSGNTIYF	.	TRBJ1-3	TRBV23-1	.
TGTGCCAGCAGCGACCAGGGGGTACTTGGAAACACCATATATTTT	CASSDQGVLGNTIYF	TRBD1	TRBJ1-3	TRBV2	.
TGTGCCAGCATGGACTCCTTATACGAGCAGTACTTC	CASMDSLYEQYF	.	TRBJ2-7	TRBV28	.
TGTGCCAGCTGGGGCTTTGAGTCCTATAATTCACCCCTCCACTTT	CASWGFESYNSPLHF	.	TRBJ1-6	TRBV6-5	.